This T cell receptor beta chain comes out of a study of blood T cell repertoires in COVID-19. Overall study context: The study drew acute and convalescent COVID-19 samples from the United States, Italy and Spain. PBMCs, B-cell-depleted T cells, or T cells were the source of the cDNA or gDNA that made up the material.

CDR1 SGDLS and CDR2 YYNGEE come from the germline V gene. V lost 4 bases and J lost 2, with 7 bases in between. The CDR3 runs 13 residues. The authors' processing: Quantification of nucleated cells was approximated via reference gene primer amplification. Assay: immunoSEQ multiplex PCR; the TCRdb copy retains only in-frame clones and omits some. D and trimming come from the DNA, and the V and J calls and clone size come from that table. This table has approximately 200,000 clones, roughly 89% appearing once. The rearrangement uses TRBV9 and TRBJ2-4; D gene unclear. The TCR was taken from a man aged 60 to 69 who had recovered from COVID-19. The specimen was peripheral blood. The CDR3 DNA follows: TGTGCCAGCAGCCCTATGACCAAAAACATTCAGTACTTC. Amino acid sequence: CASSPMTKNIQYF.